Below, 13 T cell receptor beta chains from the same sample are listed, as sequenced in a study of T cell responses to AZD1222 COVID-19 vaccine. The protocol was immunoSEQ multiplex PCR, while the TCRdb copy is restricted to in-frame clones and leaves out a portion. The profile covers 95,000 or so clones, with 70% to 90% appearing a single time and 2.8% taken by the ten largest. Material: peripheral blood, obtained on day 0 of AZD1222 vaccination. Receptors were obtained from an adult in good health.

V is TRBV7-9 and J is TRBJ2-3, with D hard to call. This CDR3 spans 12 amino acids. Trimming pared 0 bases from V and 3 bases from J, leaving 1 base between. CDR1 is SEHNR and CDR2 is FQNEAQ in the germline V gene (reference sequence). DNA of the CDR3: TGTGCCAGCAGCTTAGCGACAGATACGCAGTATTTT. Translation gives CASSLATDTQYF.

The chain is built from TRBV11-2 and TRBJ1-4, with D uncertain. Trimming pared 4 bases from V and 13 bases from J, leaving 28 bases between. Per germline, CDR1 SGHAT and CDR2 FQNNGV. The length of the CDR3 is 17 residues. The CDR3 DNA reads TGTGCCAGCAGCTCCCTCCCTCTCCGGGATGCCGGAGTAGTACTGTTTTTT. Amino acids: CASSSLPLRDAGVVLFF.

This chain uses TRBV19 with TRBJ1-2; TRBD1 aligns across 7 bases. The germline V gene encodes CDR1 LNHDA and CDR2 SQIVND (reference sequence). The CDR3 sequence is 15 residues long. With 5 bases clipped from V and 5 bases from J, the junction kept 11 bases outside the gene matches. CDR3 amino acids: CASSPGAGGLYGYTF. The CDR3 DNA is TGTGCCAGTAGTCCCGGAGCAGGGGGTCTGTATGGCTACACCTTC.

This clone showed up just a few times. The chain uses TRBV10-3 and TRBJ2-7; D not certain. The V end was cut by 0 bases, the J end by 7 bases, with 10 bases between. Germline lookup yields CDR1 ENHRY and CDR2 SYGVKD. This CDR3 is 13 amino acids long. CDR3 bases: TGTGCCATCAGTGAGTCCACAAGCTCAGAGCAGTACTTC. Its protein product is CAISESTSSEQYF.

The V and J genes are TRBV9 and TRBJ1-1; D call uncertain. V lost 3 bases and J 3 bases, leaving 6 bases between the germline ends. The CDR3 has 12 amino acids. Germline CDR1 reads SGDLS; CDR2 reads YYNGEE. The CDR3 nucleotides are TGTGCCAGCAGCGATGGGTACACTGAAGCTTTCTTT. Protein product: CASSDGYTEAFF. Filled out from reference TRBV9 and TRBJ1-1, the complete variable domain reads DSGVTQTPKHLITATGQRVTLRCSPRSGDLSVYWYQQSLDQGLQFLIQYYNGEERAKGNILERFSAQQFPDLHSELNLSSLELGDSALYFCASSDGYTEAFFGQGTRLTVV.

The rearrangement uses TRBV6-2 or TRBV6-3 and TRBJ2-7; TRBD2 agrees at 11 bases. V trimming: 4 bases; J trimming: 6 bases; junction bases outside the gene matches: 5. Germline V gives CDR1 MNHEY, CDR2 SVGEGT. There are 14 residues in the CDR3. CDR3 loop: CASSSTGLAAEQYF. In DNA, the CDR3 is TGTGCCAGCAGTTCGACGGGACTAGCGGCCGAGCAGTACTTC.

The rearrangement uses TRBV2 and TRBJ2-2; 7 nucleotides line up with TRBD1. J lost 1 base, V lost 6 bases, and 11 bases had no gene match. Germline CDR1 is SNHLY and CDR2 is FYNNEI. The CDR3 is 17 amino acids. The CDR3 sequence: CASRGPPGQLNTGELFF. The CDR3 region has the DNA TGTGCCAGCAGGGGACCCCCGGGACAGCTGAACACCGGGGAGCTGTTTTTT.

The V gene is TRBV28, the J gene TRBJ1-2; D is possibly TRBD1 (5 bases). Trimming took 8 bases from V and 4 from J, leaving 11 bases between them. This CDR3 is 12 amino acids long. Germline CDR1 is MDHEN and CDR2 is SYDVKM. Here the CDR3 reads CASGGISYGYTF. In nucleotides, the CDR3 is TGTGCCAGCGGGGGGATTAGCTATGGCTACACCTTC.

CDR3 DNA sequence: TGTGCCAGCAGTGAACAGGACCGAGCAACTAATGAAAAACTGTTTTTT. Protein: CASSEQDRATNEKLFF. This chain links TRBV6-1 with TRBJ1-4, with D hard to call. Germline CDR1 and CDR2: MNHNS and SASEGT. The length of the CDR3 is 16 residues. The V gene lost 2 bases and the J gene lost 0 bases, with 10 bases spanning the gap.

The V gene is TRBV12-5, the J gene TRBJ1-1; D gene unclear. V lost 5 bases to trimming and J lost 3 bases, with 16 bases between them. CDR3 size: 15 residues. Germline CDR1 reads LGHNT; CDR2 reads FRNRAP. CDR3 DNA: TGTGCTAGTGGTCAGGAGAGTATTCGGGACACTGAAGCTTTCTTT. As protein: CASGQESIRDTEAFF. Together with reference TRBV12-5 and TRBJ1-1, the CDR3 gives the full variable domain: DARVTQTPRHKVTEMGQEVTMRCQPILGHNTVFWYRQTMMQGLELLAYFRNRAPLDDSGMPKDRFSAEMPDATLATLKIQPSEPRDSAVYFCASGQESIRDTEAFFGQGTRLTVV.

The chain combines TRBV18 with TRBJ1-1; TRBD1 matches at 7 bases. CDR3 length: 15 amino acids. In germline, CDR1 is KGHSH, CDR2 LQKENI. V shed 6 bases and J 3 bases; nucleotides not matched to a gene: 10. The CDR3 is CASSPRGTADTEAFF. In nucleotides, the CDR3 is TGTGCCAGCTCGCCCAGGGGGACGGCGGACACTGAAGCTTTCTTT.

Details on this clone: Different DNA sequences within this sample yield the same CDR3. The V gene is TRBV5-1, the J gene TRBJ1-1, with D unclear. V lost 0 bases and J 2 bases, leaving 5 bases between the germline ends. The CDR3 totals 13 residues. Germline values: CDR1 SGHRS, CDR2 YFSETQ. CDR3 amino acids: CASSLAGNTEAFF. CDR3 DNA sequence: TGCGCCAGCAGCTTGGCTGGAAACACTGAAGCTTTCTTT.

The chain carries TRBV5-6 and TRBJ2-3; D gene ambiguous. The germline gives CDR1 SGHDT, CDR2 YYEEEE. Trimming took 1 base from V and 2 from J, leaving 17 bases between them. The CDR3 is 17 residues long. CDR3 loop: CASSLSYRVAVTDTQYF. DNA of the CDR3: TGTGCCAGCAGCTTGAGTTATAGGGTCGCCGTCACAGATACGCAGTATTTT.